This entry features one T cell receptor (beta chain) sequence. The data were taken from a study of blood T cell repertoires in COVID-19. Using immunoSEQ multiplex PCR, the repertoire was profiled, and TCRdb retains in-frame clones only, with some absent. The repertoire has over 150,000 clones, approximately 84% of them found once; the top ten carry around an eighth. In germline, CDR1 is LNHDA, CDR2 SQIVND (reference sequence). The CDR3 has 15 amino acids. Trimming pared 5 bases from V and 4 bases from J, leaving 15 bases between. The J gene is TRBJ1-3, the V gene TRBV19; D is ambiguous. This receptor was taken from a man in his late teens or twenties with active or convalescent COVID-19. The sequenced material came from peripheral blood. CDR3 coding DNA: TGTGCCAGTAGTTCGGGAAACATTAACGGAAACACCATATATTTT. Its translation is CASSSGNINGNTIYF. Variable domain in full (rest from reference TRBV19 and TRBJ1-3): DGGITQSPKYLFRKEGQNVTLSCEQNLNHDAMYWYRQDPGQGLRLIYYSQIVNDFQKGDIAEGYSVSREKKESFPLTVTSAQKNPTAFYLCASSSGNINGNTIYFGEGSWLTVV.